This T cell receptor (beta chain) emerged from a study of blood T cell repertoires in COVID-19. Deletions cut 2 bases from V and 7 bases from J, with 21 bases between. The germline V gene has CDR1 KGHSH and CDR2 LQKENI. This CDR3 is 17 amino acids long. TCRdb's copy holds only in-frame clones and misses some; the assay was immunoSEQ multiplex PCR. The table has 150,000 to 200,000 clones, around four fifths seen once; the top ten hold roughly 5.1%. The sequenced sample consisted of peripheral blood. This chain joins TRBV18 and TRBJ1-5; the D is unclear. The origin of this receptor is a woman aged 25 to 39 with acute or convalescent COVID-19. CDR3 nucleotide sequence: TGTGCCAGCTCACCAGATAAAGTCGGACTCATTGTACAGCCCCAGCATTTT. It specifies CASSPDKVGLIVQPQHF.